Here is one TCR beta chain with its context. Germline assignment: CDR1 SNHLY and CDR2 FYNNEI. Trimming removed 2 bases from V and 4 bases from J, with 9 bases in between. There are 14 residues in the CDR3. In the original analysis: Reference gene primer amplification gave nucleated cell count estimates. The method was immunoSEQ multiplex PCR; TCRdb's version includes in-frame clones alone and lacks a portion of them. That table furnishes V, J and clone size, whereas the DNA furnished D and trimming. The sample carries about 84,000 clones, 83% recorded once. The data were taken from a study of blood T cell repertoires in COVID-19. Study details: Some COVID-19 samples were acute and others convalescent; all came from the United States, Italy and Spain. T cells, B-cell-depleted T cells, or PBMCs supplied cDNA or gDNA.

Specimen: peripheral blood. This chain connects TRBV2 to TRBJ1-5; TRBD1 is a possible D gene (5 bases). This clonotype was sampled from a woman older than 75 with acute or convalescent COVID-19. The CDR3 region is CASSESTANQPQHF. Here the CDR3 DNA reads TGTGCCAGCAGTGAATCGACAGCAAATCAGCCCCAGCATTTT. Full variable domain (remainder filled in from reference TRBV2 and TRBJ1-5): EPEVTQTPSHQVTQMGQEVILRCVPISNHLYFYWYRQILGQKVEFLVSFYNNEISEKSEIFDDQFSVERPDGSNFTLKIRSTKLEDSAMYFCASSESTANQPQHFGDGTRLSIL.